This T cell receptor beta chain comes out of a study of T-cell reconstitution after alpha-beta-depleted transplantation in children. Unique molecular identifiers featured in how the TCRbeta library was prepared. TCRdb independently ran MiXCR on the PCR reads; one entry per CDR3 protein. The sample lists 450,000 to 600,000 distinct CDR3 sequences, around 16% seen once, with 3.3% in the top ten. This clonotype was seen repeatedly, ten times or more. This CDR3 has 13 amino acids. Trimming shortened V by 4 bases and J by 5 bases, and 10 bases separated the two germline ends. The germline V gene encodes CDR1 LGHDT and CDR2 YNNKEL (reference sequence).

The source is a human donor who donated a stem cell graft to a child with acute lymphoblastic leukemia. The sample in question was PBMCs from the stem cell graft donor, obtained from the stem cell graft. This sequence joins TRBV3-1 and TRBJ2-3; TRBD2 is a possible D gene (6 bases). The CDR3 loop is CASSLATRDTQYF. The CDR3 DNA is TGTGCCAGCAGCCTTGCGACTAGAGATACGCAGTATTTT.